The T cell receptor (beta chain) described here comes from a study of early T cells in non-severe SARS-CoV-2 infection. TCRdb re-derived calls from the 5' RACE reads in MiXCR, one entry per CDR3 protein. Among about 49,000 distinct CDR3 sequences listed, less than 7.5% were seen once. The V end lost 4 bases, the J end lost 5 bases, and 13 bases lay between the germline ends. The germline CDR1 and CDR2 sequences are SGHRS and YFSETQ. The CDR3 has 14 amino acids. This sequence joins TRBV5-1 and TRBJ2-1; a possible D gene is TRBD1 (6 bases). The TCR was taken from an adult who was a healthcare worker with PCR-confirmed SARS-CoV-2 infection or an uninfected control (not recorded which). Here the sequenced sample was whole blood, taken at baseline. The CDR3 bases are TGCGCCAGCAGCAACCGGGACACTAACAATGAGCAGTTCTTC. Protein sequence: CASSNRDTNNEQFF.